Following are 5 T cell receptor beta chains from one sample sequenced in a study of cytomegalovirus exposure and HLA in healthy donors. TCRdb keeps only in-frame clones here, not all; method: immunoSEQ multiplex PCR. The profile covers about 120,000 clones, with around 89% appearing a single time and roughly 6.3% taken by the ten largest. The sample was PBMCs. Every receptor here comes from a woman under 30 in good health and CMV-seropositive.

This rearrangement joins TRBV5-1 to TRBJ2-3, with 7 nucleotides matching TRBD2. The CDR3 spans 14 residues. V was clipped by 3 bases and J by 2 bases; unmatched bases: 3. CDR1 is SGHRS, CDR2 YFSETQ, per germline. DNA for the CDR3: TGCGCCAGCAGCTGGAGCGGGGACACAGATACGCAGTATTTT. Residues: CASSWSGDTDTQYF.

This chain links TRBV5-1 with TRBJ1-2; D not resolved. V was clipped by 1 base and J by 8 bases, with 15 bases between them. The CDR3 runs to 14 residues. Germline V gene lookup returns CDR1 SGHRS and CDR2 YFSETQ. CDR3: CASSLLEGRGGYTF. Written as DNA, the CDR3 is TGCGCCAGCAGCTTGCTAGAGGGAAGAGGGGGCTACACCTTC.

The rearrangement joins TRBV6-1 to TRBJ1-3, with unresolved D. Trimming left V 10 bases short and J 0 bases short, with 10 bases between. Germline CDR1 and CDR2: MNHNS and SASEGT. The CDR3 runs to 13 residues. The CDR3 nucleotides read TGTGCCACCCTGACACCCTCTGGAAACACCATATATTTT. Amino acids: CATLTPSGNTIYF.

The chain employs TRBV7-3 and TRBJ1-1; perhaps TRBD1 as D (5 bases). The V end lost 5 bases, the J end lost 4 bases, and 17 bases lay between the germline ends. Per the germline V gene, CDR1 is SGHTA and CDR2 is FQGTGA. The CDR3 sequence is 15 residues long. This CDR3 reads CASSPGGGAGTEAFF. In DNA, the CDR3 is TGTGCCAGCAGCCCGGGGGGTGGGGCAGGCACTGAAGCTTTCTTT.

This rearrangement joins TRBV4-2 to TRBJ2-7; D call uncertain. The V end was cut by 0 bases, the J end by 5 bases, with 20 bases between. CDR3 length: 17 residues. Germline CDR1 reads LGHNA; CDR2 reads YNFKEQ. CDR3 bases: TGTGCCAGCAGCCAAGATTTAGTTCTGGCAGGCCGCGACGAGCAGTACTTC. Translated: CASSQDLVLAGRDEQYF.